This T cell receptor (beta chain) was profiled in a study of cytomegalovirus exposure and HLA in healthy donors. Study-wide points: After further analysis at a later stage, 16,951 TCR beta sequences were associated with HLA alleles at 0.05 false discovery rate.

V lost 0 bases and J lost 4; bases outside the gene matches: 4. CDR1 is LNHNV and CDR2 is YYDKDF in the germline V gene (reference sequence). The CDR3 is 18 residues long. On this clone itself: Its antigen remains unknown.

Primers for the PCR totalled 60 Vbeta and 13 Jbeta. Clones were sequenced by immunoSEQ multiplex PCR, and TCRdb holds only the in-frame ones, with some missing. Among around 120,000 clones listed, roughly 80% were seen once. This receptor was obtained from a girl aged 2 to 10 in good health and CMV-seronegative. The V call is TRBV15, the J call TRBJ2-1; 15 bases line up with TRBD2. Sequencing was performed on PBMCs. The CDR3 region has the DNA TGTGCCACCAGCAGAGAAAAAGGACTAGCGGGAGGGTACAATGAGCAGTTCTTC. Translation gives CATSREKGLAGGYNEQFF.